Below, one TCR beta chain is given with its context. The data originate from a study of T-cell reconstitution after alpha-beta-depleted transplantation in children. The CDR3 is made up of 13 amino acids. V lost 5 bases and J lost 2, with 11 bases in between. Germline values: CDR1 SQVTM, CDR2 ANQGSEA. Unique molecular identifiers tagged the TCRbeta library. Using its own MiXCR run on the PCR reads, TCRdb lists one record per CDR3 protein. Of about 540,000 distinct CDR3 sequences in the sample, about 18% were seen once. This clonotype was obtained from a human donor who donated a stem cell graft to a child with acute lymphoblastic leukemia. Sample: PBMCs from the stem cell graft donor, taken from the stem cell graft. The V call is TRBV29-1, the J call TRBJ2-3; D uncertain. CDR3 in DNA: TGCAGCGTTCTGGTGATCAACACAGATACGCAGTATTTT. As protein: CSVLVINTDTQYF.